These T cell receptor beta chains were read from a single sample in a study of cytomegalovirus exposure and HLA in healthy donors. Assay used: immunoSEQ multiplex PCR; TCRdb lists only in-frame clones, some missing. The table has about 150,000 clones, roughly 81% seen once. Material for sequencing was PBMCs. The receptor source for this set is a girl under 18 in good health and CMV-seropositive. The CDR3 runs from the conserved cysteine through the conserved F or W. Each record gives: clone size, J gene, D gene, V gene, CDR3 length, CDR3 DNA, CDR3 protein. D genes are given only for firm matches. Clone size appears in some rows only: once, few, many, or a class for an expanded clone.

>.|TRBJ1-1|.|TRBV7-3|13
TGTGCCAGCAGCTTAATGCGAATATCTGAAGCTTTCTTT
CASSLMRISEAFF
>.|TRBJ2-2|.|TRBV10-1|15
TGCGCCAGCAGTGTAAGCAGGGAGGCCACCGGGGAGCTGTTTTTT
CASSVSREATGELFF
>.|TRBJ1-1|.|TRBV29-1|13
TGCAGCGTTGAAGGACGGCTCAGGACTGAAGCTTTCTTT
CSVEGRLRTEAFF
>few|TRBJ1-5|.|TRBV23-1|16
TGCGCCAGCAGTCGAGTCCAGGGGAATAGCAATCAGCCCCAGCATTTT
CASSRVQGNSNQPQHF
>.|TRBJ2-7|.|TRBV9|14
TGTGCCAGCAGCGTAGTTAGCGGCTCCTACGAGCAGTACTTC
CASSVVSGSYEQYF
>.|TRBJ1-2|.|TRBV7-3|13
TGTGCCAGCAGCTCCCTCGCGGGCTATGGCTACACCTTC
CASSSLAGYGYTF
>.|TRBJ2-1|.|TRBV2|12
TGTGCCAGCAGTCTATGGAGGAGGGAGCAGTTCTTC
CASSLWRREQFF
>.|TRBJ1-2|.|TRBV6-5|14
TGTGCCAAAATCACCGGGAACTCGGAAGATGGCTACACCTTC
CAKITGNSEDGYTF
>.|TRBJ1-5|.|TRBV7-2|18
TGTGCCAGCAGCTTAGTAGGAGTGTTTGTAAATAGCAATCAGCCCCAGCATTTT
CASSLVGVFVNSNQPQHF
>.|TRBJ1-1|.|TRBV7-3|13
TGTGCCAGCAGCCTCGGAGGGGACACTGAAGCTTTCTTT
CASSLGGDTEAFF
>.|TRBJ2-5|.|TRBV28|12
TGTGCCAGCAGTTTACCTGCGGAGACCCAGTACTTC
CASSLPAETQYF
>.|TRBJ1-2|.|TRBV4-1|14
TGCGCCAGCAGCCAAGAGTTTGGCAGCTATGGCTACACCTTC
CASSQEFGSYGYTF
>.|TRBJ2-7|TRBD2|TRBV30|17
TGTGCCTGGAGTGTCCCTAGAAGCTCGGGGGGGCCCTACGAGCAGTACTTC
CAWSVPRSSGGPYEQYF
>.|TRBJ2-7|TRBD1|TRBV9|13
TGTGCCAGCAGCGGGGACAGGGGGCGGGAGCAGTACTTC
CASSGDRGREQYF
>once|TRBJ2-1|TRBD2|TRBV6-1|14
TGTGCCAGCAGTAGCGGGGGGGCCGCCAATGAGCAGTTCTTC
CASSSGGAANEQFF
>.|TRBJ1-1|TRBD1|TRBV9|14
TGTGCCAGCAGCGTCGGGACAGGGGACATTGAAGCTTTCTTT
CASSVGTGDIEAFF
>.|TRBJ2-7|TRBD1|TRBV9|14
TGTGCCAGCAGCAACCGGGACAGCTCCTACGAGCAGTACTTC
CASSNRDSSYEQYF
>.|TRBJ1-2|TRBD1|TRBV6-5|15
TGTGCCAGCAGTTACCCAGGGACAGGGATCTATGGCTACACCTTC
CASSYPGTGIYGYTF
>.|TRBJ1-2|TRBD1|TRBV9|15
TGTGCCAGCAGCGCGCGGGACAGGGGATACTATGGCTACACCTTC
CASSARDRGYYGYTF
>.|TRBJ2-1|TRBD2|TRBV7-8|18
TGTGCCAGCAGCTTATTTTGGGGTCGACTAGCGGGGGACAATGAGCAGTTCTTC
CASSLFWGRLAGDNEQFF
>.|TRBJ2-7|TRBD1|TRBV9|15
TGTGCCAGCAGCGTAGCCGGGACAGATGACTACGAGCAGTACTTC
CASSVAGTDDYEQYF
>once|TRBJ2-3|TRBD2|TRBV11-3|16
TGTGCCAGCAGCTTCGACGGGGGGGCCAGGACAGATACGCAGTATTTT
CASSFDGGARTDTQYF
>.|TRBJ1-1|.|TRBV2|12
TGTGCCAGTCATAAGGACACTGTTGGAGCTTTCTTT
CASHKDTVGAFF
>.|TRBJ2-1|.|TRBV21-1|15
TGTGCCAGCATTATAAGCGGGGGGGCCGGGGAAGAGCAGTTCTTC
CASIISGGAGEEQFF
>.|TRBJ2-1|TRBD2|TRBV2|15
TGTGCCAGCAGTGGGGTGGCGGGGGGGCCGAATGAGCAGTTCTTC
CASSGVAGGPNEQFF
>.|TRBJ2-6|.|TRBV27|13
TGTGCCAGCCGGAGCTCTGGGGCCAACGTCCTGACTTTC
CASRSSGANVLTF
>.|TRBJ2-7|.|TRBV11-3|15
TGTGCCAGCAGTCCATACAGGAGTTCAACCTACGAGCAGTACTTC
CASSPYRSSTYEQYF
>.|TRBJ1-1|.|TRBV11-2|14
TGTGCCAGCAGCCTCGACACCGGGAACACTGAAGCTTTCTTT
CASSLDTGNTEAFF
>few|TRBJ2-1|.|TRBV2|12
TGTGCCAGCAGACAGGTCTACAATGAGCAGTTCTTC
CASRQVYNEQFF
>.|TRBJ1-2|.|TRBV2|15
TGTGCCAGCAGTGAAGCGCTTCGGGGGGCCGGGAGCTACACCTTC
CASSEALRGAGSYTF
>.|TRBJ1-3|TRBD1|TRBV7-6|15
TGTGCCAGCAGCGACCGGAGACAGGGCGGAAACACCATATATTTT
CASSDRRQGGNTIYF
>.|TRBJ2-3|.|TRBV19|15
TGTGCCAGTAGTATATTTCTAGGAAGCACAGATACGCAGTATTTT
CASSIFLGSTDTQYF
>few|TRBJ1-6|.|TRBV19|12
TGTGCCAGTAGTGTCGAGCGGAATCCCCTCCACTTT
CASSVERNPLHF
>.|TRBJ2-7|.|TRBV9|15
TGTGCCAGCAGCGTAGGTCGGGACTCAATCTACGAGCAGTACTTC
CASSVGRDSIYEQYF
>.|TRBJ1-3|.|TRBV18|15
TGTGCCAGCTCACCACTGGAGGGGCCTGGAAACACCATATATTTT
CASSPLEGPGNTIYF
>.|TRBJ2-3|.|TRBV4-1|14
TGCGCCAGCAGCCAAGAGGGAAGCGGGGATACGCAGTATTTT
CASSQEGSGDTQYF
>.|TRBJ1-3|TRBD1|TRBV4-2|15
TGTGCCAGCAGCCAAGAGGGGGACAGAAGAAACACCATATATTTT
CASSQEGDRRNTIYF
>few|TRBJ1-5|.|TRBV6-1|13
TGTGCCAGCAGACCAGGGGAAGTCCAGCCCCAGCATTTT
CASRPGEVQPQHF
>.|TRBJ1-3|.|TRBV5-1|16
TGCGCCAGCAGCCCAACAACAGGGTTTGCTGGAAACACCATATATTTT
CASSPTTGFAGNTIYF
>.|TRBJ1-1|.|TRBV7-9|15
TGTGCCAGCAGCGTCACAGGGATGGGGCACACTGAAGCTTTCTTT
CASSVTGMGHTEAFF
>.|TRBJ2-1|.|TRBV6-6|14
TGTGCCAGCAGTTACCAGGACTCCTACAATGAGCAGTTCTTC
CASSYQDSYNEQFF
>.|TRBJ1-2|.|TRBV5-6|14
TGTGCCAGCAGCTTAGCGGGGTCTAACTATGGCTACACCTTC
CASSLAGSNYGYTF
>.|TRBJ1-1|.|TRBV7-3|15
TGTGCCAGCAGCTTAACCCCAGGAGGGAAATATGAAGCTTTCTTT
CASSLTPGGKYEAFF
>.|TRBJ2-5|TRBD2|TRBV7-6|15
TGTGCCAGCAGCTTAGCTACTAGCGTTGCGGAGACCCAGTACTTC
CASSLATSVAETQYF
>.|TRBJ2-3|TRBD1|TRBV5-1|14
TGCGCCAGCAGCGGAGGGACAGGTCAAGATACGCAGTATTTT
CASSGGTGQDTQYF
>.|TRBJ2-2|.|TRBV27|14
TGTGCCAGCAGTTTGCCCCCGGGGGGCCGGGAGCTGTTTTTT
CASSLPPGGRELFF
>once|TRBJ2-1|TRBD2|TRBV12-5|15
TGTGCTAGTGGTTGGGGGACTAGCGGGGGAAATGAGCAGTTCTTC
CASGWGTSGGNEQFF
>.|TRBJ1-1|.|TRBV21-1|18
TGTGCCAGCAGCAAAGGATGTCGGGTAGGCCCTTTCGGCACTGAAGCTTTCTTT
CASSKGCRVGPFGTEAFF
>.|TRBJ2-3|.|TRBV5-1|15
TGCGCCAGCAGCTTGGCTAGCCGCAGCACAGATACGCAGTATTTT
CASSLASRSTDTQYF
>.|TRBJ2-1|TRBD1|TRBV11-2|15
TGTGCCAGCAGCGACAGGGACAGGGACTACAATGAGCAGTTCTTC
CASSDRDRDYNEQFF
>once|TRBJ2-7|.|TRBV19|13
TGTGCCAGTAGTGACCAGGGGCTAGACGAGCAGTACTTC
CASSDQGLDEQYF
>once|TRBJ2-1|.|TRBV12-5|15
TGTGCTAGTGGTTTGTCGGGGAGCTCCTACAATGAGCAGTTCTTC
CASGLSGSSYNEQFF
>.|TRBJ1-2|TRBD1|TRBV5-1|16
TGCGCCAGCAGCCTGGGCCGGGACAGGGGGCTATATGGCTACACCTTC
CASSLGRDRGLYGYTF
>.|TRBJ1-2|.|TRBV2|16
TGTGCCAGCAGTCTACCTAGGGGAAGGCAGAACTATGGCTACACCTTC
CASSLPRGRQNYGYTF
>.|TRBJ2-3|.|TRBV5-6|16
TGTGCCAGCAGCTTGGACAGCGGGTGGGCCACAGATACGCAGTATTTT
CASSLDSGWATDTQYF
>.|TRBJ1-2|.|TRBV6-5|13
TGTGCCAGTCGAGGGGGGGGTCTCTATGGCTACACCTTC
CASRGGGLYGYTF